The subject of this entry is one T cell receptor beta chain. The table came from immunoSEQ multiplex PCR; TCRdb's copy has only in-frame clones and leaves some out. The sample holds about a million clones, approximately 76% seen once. V lost 9 bases and J lost 1; bases outside the gene matches: 7. Germline V gene lookup returns CDR1 MNHNS and CDR2 SASEGT. The CDR3 length is 14 residues. This sample was taken from a study of shared clonotypes between healthy human individuals. The rearrangement joins TRBV6-1 to TRBJ2-7; 9 bases agree with TRBD1. The TCR comes from a man between 18 and 35 years old in good health. Source material: memory CD4+ T cells sorted from blood. Documented subset: CD45RA-negative fraction. The CDR3 protein is CASRRDRASYEQYF. CDR3 DNA: TGTGCCAGTCGCCGGGACAGGGCGTCCTACGAGCAGTACTTC.